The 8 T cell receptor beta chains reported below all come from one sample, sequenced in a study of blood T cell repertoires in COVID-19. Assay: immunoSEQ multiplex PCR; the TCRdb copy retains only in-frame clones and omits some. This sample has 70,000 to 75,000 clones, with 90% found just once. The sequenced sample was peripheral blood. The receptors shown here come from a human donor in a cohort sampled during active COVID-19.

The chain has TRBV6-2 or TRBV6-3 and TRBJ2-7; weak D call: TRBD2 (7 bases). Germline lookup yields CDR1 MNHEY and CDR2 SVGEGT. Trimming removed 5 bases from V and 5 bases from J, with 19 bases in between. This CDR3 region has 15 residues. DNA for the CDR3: TGTGCCAGCAGTCGAGGGGGAGGGTTGAGGAACGAGCAGTACTTC. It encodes CASSRGGGLRNEQYF.

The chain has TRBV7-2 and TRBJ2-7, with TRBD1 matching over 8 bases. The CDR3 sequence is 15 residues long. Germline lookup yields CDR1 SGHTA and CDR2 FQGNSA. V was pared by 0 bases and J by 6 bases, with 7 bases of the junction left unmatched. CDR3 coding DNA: TGTGCCAGCAGCTTAGCGAGGACAGGGCCAGGCGAGCAGTACTTC. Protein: CASSLARTGPGEQYF.

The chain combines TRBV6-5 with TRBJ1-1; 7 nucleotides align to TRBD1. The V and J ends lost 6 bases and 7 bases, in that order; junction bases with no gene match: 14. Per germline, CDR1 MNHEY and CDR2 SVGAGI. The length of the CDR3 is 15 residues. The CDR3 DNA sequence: TGTGCCAGCAGGAGAGCTAGTCATACAGGGGTTGAAGCTTTCTTT. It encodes CASRRASHTGVEAFF.

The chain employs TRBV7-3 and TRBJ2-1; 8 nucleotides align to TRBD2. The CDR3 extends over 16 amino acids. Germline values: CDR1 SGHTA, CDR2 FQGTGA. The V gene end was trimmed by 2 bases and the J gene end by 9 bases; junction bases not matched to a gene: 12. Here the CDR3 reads CASSLGTRAPLGEQFF. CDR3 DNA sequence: TGTGCCAGCAGCTTAGGGACTAGGGCCCCCTTGGGTGAGCAGTTCTTC.

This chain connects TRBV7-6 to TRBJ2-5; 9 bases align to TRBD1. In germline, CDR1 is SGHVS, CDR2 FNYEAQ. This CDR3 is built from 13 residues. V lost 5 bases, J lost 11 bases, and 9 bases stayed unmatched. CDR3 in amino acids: CASSHRTGEYQYF. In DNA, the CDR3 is TGTGCCAGCAGCCATCGGACAGGGGAATATCAGTACTTC.

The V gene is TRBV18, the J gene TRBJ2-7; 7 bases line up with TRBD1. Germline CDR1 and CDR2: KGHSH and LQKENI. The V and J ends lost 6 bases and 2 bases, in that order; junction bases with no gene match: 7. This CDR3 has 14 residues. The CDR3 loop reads CASSPGQTTYEQYF. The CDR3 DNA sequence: TGTGCCAGCTCGCCGGGACAGACCACCTACGAGCAGTACTTC.

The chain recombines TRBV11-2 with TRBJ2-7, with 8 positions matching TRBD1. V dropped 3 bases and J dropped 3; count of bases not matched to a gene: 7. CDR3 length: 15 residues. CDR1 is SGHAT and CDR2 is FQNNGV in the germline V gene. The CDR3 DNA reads TGTGCCAGCAGCTTCGAGACAGGGGCTGTCTACGAGCAGTACTTC. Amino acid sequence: CASSFETGAVYEQYF.

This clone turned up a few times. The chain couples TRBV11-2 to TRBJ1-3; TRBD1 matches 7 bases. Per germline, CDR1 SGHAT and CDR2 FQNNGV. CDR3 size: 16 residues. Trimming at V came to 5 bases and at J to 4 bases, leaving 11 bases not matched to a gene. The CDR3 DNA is TGTGCCAGCAGCATGGGATCCGGGACAGTAGGAAACACCATATATTTT. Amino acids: CASSMGSGTVGNTIYF.